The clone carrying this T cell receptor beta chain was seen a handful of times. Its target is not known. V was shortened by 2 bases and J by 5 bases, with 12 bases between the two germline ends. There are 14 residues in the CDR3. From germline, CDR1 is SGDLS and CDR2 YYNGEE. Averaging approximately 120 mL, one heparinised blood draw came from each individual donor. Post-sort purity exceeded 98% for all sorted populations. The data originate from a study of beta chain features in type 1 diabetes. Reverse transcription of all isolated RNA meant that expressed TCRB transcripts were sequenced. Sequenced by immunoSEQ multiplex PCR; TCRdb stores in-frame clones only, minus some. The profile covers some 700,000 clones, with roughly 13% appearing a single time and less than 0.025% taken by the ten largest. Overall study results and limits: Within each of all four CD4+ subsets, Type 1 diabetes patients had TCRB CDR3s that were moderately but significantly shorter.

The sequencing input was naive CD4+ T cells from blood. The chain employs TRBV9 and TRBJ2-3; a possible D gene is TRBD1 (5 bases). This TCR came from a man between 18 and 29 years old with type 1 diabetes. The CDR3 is CASSVQGNQDTQYF. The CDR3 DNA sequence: TGTGCCAGCAGCGTCCAGGGAAATCAAGATACGCAGTATTTT. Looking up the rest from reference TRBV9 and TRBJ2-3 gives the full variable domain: DSGVTQTPKHLITATGQRVTLRCSPRSGDLSVYWYQQSLDQGLQFLIQYYNGEERAKGNILERFSAQQFPDLHSELNLSSLELGDSALYFCASSVQGNQDTQYFGPGTRLTVL.